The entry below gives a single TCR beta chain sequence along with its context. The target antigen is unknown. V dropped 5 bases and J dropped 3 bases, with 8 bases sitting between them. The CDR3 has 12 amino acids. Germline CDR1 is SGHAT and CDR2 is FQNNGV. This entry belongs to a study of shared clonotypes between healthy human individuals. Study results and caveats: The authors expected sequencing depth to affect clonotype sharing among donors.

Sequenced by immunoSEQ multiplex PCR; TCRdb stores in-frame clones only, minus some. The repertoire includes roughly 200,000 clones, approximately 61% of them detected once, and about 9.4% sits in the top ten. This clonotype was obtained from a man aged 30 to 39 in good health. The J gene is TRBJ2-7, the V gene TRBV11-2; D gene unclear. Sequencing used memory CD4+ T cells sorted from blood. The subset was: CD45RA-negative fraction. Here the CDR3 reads CASSRDIYEQYF. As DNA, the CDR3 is TGTGCCAGCAGCCGAGATATCTACGAGCAGTACTTC.